This T cell receptor (beta chain) was recovered during a study of T cell repertoires in cytomegalovirus infection. About the study: CMV epitopes used comprised recently identified HLA-C-restricted ones and well-studied HLA-B-restricted ones. Both CMV infection and a matching HLA type were indicated by public TCR beta signatures.

V was shortened by 0 bases and J by 0 bases, with 6 bases between the two germline ends. Germline CDR1 SNHLY, CDR2 FYNNEI. CDR3 length: 15 amino acids. Study-wide points: Cumulative public TCR beta family frequency identified carriers of CMV plus the relevant HLA. HLA-C-restricted CMV-specific TCR beta clonotypes prevailed in the ex vivo response.

As regards this clonotype: Its matching antigen is unknown.

One entry per CDR3 protein, called by TCRdb with MiXCR from the reads. This table has hundreds of thousands of distinct CDR3 sequences, about 29% appearing once. The specimen comprised cultured PBMCs, sampled from culture after CMV antigen stimulation. This TCR was sampled from a human donor in good health (CMV status not recorded). Some clones in this sample may be carry-over from other donors' samples. This chain connects TRBV2 to TRBJ1-5; D is uncertain. CDR3 sequence reads: CASSEARLSNQPQHF. The CDR3 coding sequence is TGTGCCAGCAGTGAAGCCAGGCTTAGCAATCAGCCCCAGCATTTT.